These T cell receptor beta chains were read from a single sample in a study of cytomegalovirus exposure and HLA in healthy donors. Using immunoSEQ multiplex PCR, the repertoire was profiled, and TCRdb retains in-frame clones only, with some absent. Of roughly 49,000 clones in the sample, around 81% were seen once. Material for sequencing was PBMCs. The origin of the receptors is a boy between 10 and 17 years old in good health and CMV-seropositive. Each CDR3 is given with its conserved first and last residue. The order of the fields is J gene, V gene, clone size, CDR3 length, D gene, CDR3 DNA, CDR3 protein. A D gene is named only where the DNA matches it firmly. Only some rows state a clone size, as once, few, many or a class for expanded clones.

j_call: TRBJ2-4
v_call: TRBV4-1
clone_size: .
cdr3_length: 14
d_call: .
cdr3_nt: TGCGCCAGCAGCCTCAGGGTAGGGGGAAACATTCAGTACTTC
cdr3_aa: CASSLRVGGNIQYF

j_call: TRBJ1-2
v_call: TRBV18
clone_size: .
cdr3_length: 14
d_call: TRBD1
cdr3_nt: TGTGCCAGCTCAGCTGCAGGGGGCGCGTATGGCTACACCTTC
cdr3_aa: CASSAAGGAYGYTF

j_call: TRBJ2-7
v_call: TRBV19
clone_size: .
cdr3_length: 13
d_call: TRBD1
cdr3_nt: TGTGCCAGTAGTCCGGGACAGGGTCTGGAGAAGTACTTC
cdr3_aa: CASSPGQGLEKYF

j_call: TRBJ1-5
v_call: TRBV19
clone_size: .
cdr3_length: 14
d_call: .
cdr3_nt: TGTGCCAGCCGGACGGCCAGGGTTAATCAGCCCCAGCATTTT
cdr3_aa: CASRTARVNQPQHF

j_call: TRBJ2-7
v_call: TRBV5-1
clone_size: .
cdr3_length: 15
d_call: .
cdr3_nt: TGCGCCAGCAGCTTGGACGGTTACCTTTCCTACGAGCAGTACTTC
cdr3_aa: CASSLDGYLSYEQYF

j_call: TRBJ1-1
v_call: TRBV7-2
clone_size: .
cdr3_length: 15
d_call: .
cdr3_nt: TGTGCCAGCAGCTCCCAGCCCGGGAACAGGGCTGAAGCTTTCTTT
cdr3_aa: CASSSQPGNRAEAFF

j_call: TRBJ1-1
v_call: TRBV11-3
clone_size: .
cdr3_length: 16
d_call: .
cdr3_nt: TGTGCCAGCAGCCTAGGAGGGAGGGGGGGATGGAGTGAAGCTTTCTTT
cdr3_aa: CASSLGGRGGWSEAFF

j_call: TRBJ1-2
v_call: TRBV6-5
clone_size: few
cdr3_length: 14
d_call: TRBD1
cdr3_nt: TGTGCCAGCAGTGGGAGTCAGGGGGCAATTCGCTACACCTTC
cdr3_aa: CASSGSQGAIRYTF

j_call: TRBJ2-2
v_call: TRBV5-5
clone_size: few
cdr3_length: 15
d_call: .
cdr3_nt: TGTGCCAGCAGCATGACGGACTGGAACACCGGGGAGCTGTTTTTT
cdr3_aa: CASSMTDWNTGELFF

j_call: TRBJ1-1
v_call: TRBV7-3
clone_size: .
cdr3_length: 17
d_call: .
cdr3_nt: TGTGCCAGCCCCAAAAAAGGGCGGACAGAGGGGAACACTGAAGCTTTCTTT
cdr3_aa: CASPKKGRTEGNTEAFF

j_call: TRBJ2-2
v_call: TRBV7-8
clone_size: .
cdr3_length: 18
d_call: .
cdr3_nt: TGTGCCAGCAGCTTCTCCAGTCCCATGGCTAATCGGGCCGGGGAGCTGTTTTTT
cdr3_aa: CASSFSSPMANRAGELFF

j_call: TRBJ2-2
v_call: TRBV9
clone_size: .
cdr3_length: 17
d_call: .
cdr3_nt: TGTGCCAGCAGCGGGGAGGGGGAATTTAGGCACACCGGGGAGCTGTTTTTT
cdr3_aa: CASSGEGEFRHTGELFF

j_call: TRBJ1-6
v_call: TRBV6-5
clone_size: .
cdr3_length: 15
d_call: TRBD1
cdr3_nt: TGTGCCAGCAGTTACTTCGGACAGGGTGCGTCACCCCTCCACTTT
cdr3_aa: CASSYFGQGASPLHF

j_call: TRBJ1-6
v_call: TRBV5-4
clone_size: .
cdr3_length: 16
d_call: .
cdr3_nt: TGTGCCAGCAGCTTGCAGGGTTGGCGAAGGGCTTCACCCCTCCACTTT
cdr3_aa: CASSLQGWRRASPLHF

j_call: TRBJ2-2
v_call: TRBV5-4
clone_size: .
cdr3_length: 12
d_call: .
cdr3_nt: TGTGCCGCGGGGACAGCGTTGGGGGAGCTGTTTTTT
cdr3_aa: CAAGTALGELFF

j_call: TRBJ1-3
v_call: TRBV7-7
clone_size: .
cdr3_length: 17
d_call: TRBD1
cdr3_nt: TGTGCTAGCAGCTTCGGTAGGGGGCCCGACTCTGGAAACACCATATATTTT
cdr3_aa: CASSFGRGPDSGNTIYF

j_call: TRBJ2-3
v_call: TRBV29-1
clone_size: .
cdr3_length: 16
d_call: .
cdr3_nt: TGCAGCGTTTCCGACCTAACAAAGACAGCTACAGATACGCAGTATTTT
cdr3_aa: CSVSDLTKTATDTQYF

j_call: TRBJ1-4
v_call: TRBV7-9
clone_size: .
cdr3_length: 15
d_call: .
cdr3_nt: TGTTCCAGCAGCACCCCGGAGAGGGGGGGCGAAAAACTGTTTTTT
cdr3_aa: CSSSTPERGGEKLFF

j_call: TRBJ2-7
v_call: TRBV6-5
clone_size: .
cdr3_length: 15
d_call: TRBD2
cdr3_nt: TGTGCCAGCAGGAGCTCTTTTAGCGGGGGACGGGAGCAGTACTTC
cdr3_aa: CASRSSFSGGREQYF

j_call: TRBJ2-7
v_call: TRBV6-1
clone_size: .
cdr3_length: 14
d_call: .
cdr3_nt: TGTGCCAGCAGTGAAGCTAGGGGCTCCTACGAGCAGTACTTC
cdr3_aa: CASSEARGSYEQYF

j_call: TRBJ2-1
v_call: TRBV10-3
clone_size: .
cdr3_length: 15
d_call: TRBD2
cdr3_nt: TGTGCCATCTCAGGACTAGCGGAGGGTCACAATGAGCAGTTCTTC
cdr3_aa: CAISGLAEGHNEQFF

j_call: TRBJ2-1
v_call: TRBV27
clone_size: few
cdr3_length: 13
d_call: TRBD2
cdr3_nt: TGTGCCAGCAGTCCGGGCCCGGGGGGTGAGCAGTTCTTC
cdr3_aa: CASSPGPGGEQFF

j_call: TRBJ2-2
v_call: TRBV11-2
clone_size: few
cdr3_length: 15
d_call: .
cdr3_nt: TGTGCCAGCAGCTTAGAAGTCCGGGGTACCGGGGAGCTGTTTTTT
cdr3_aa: CASSLEVRGTGELFF

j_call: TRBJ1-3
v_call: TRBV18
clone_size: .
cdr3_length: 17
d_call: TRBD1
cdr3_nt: TGTGCCAGCTCACCACCGGGACAGAAGAGCTCTGGAAACACCATATATTTT
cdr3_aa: CASSPPGQKSSGNTIYF